Below are 10 T cell receptor beta chains sequenced from a single sample in a study of blood T cells in healthy people across ages. With a J-beta primer mix and a sample-barcoded 5' primer, a second PCR ran about 7 to 11 cycles. TCRdb fed the 5' RACE reads into MiXCR, producing one record per CDR3 protein. The sample carries around 790,000 distinct CDR3 sequences, roughly 44% recorded once. Sequenced input: blood. The receptors shown here come from a man aged 55 to 70 in good health.

This chain links TRBV7-3 with TRBJ2-6; D may correspond to TRBD1 or TRBD2 (6 bases each). V lost 4 bases, J lost 1 base, and 17 bases lay in between. Germline values: CDR1 SGHTA, CDR2 FQGTGA. This CDR3 is built from 18 residues. CDR3 in amino acids: CASSSHGGTLSGANVLTF. DNA for the CDR3: TGTGCCAGCAGCTCACACGGGGGCACGCTTTCTGGGGCCAACGTCCTGACTTTC.

A word on this clonotype: One end of the junction is discordant with germline, which a read error may explain. The chain couples TRBV4-1 to TRBJ1-4; unclear D gene. The CDR3 length is 17 residues. The germline V gene has CDR1 MGHRA and CDR2 YSYEKL. In DNA form, the CDR3 reads TGCGCCAGCAGCCAAGATGATTGGGCTAGAACTAATGGAAAACTGTTTTTT. This codes for CASSQDDWARTNGKLFF.

The rearrangement uses TRBV4-1 and TRBJ2-5; 9 bases map to TRBD2. The CDR3 is made up of 14 amino acids. V shed 4 bases and J 5 bases; nucleotides not matched to a gene: 5. Germline V gene data show CDR1 as MGHRA and CDR2 as YSYEKL. In nucleotides, the CDR3 is TGCGCCAGCAGCCGAGGACTAGCGAAGGAGACCCAGTACTTC. This sequence encodes CASSRGLAKETQYF.

The chain recombines TRBV28 with TRBJ2-2, with D perhaps matching TRBD2 (5 bases). The CDR3 is 13 amino acids. V was cut by 3 bases and J by 6 bases, with 8 bases left in between. Germline V CDR1 and CDR2: MDHEN, SYDVKM. This CDR3 reads CASSFTRAGELFF. CDR3 sequence (DNA): TGTGCCAGCAGTTTTACGCGGGCCGGGGAGCTGTTTTTT.

The table lists this clonotype with a few counts. The chain is built from TRBV9 and TRBJ2-7; TRBD1 matches 7 bases. CDR1 and CDR2 from the germline V gene are SGDLS and YYNGEE. CDR3 length: 13 residues. Losses at the gene ends were 4 bases for V and 6 bases for J; bases not matched to a gene: 7. The CDR3 bases are TGTGCCAGCAGCACGAGGGACAGTATCGAGCAGTACTTC. It yields the protein CASSTRDSIEQYF.

The chain recombines TRBV29-1 with TRBJ1-1, with no clear D. The CDR3 spans 12 residues. CDR1 and CDR2 (germline): SQVTM, ANQGSEA. The germline V and J ends were trimmed by 6 bases and 6 bases, with 14 bases remaining between them. The CDR3 spells CSVSDPGAEAFF. The CDR3 bases are TGCAGCGTGTCGGATCCTGGGGCTGAAGCTTTCTTT. Full variable domain (outside the CDR3, taken from reference TRBV29-1 and TRBJ1-1): SAVISQKPSRDICQRGTSLTIQCQVDSQVTMMFWYRQQPGQSLTLIATANQGSEATYESGFVIDKFPISRPNLTFSTLTVSNMSPEDSSIYLCSVSDPGAEAFFGQGTRLTVV.

The chain links TRBV7-2 to TRBJ1-1, with 9 bases aligning to TRBD1. J gave up 6 bases and V 4 bases, and 6 bases lay outside the gene matches. From germline, CDR1 is SGHTA and CDR2 FQGNSA. CDR3 length equals 14 residues. This CDR3 is CASSSTGGVSEAFF. The CDR3 DNA reads TGTGCCAGCAGCTCCACAGGGGGCGTCTCTGAAGCTTTCTTT.

The chain recombines TRBV7-9 with TRBJ2-5; D is possibly TRBD1 (7 bases). V lost 7 bases and J 3 bases, leaving 21 bases between the germline ends. This CDR3 spans 16 amino acids. Germline V gene sequence: CDR1 SEHNR, CDR2 FQNEAQ (reference sequence). In DNA, the CDR3 is TGTGCCAGCATCCCCAGCAGGGGGGCGGTGGAAGAGACCCAGTACTTC. Its translation: CASIPSRGAVEETQYF.

On this clonotype: A read error is possible here, since a much larger clone lies one base away. This chain connects TRBV7-2 to TRBJ2-5; TRBD2 matches at 14 bases. Germline V gene data show CDR1 as SGHTA and CDR2 as FQGNSA. The CDR3 loop spans 15 amino acids. The junction had 10 bases not matched to a gene; V was cut back by 5 bases and J by 11 bases. For the CDR3, the DNA is TGTGCCAGCAGCGGACTAGCGGGGGGTTACAATGAGCAGTACTTC. This codes for CASSGLAGGYNEQYF.

The chain links TRBV29-1 to TRBJ2-7; D uncertain. CDR3 length equals 11 residues. Trimming took 6 bases from V and 2 from J, leaving 8 bases between them. Germline CDR1 and CDR2: SQVTM and ANQGSEA. The CDR3: CSVRWTYEQYF. For the CDR3, the DNA is TGCAGCGTCCGGTGGACCTACGAGCAGTACTTC.